This T cell receptor (beta chain) was captured in a study of shared clonotypes between healthy human individuals. This clone has just a few counts. For genomic DNA, unsorted samples relied on tens of millions of PBMCs. Repertoires were generated with immunoSEQ multiplex PCR, while TCRdb's copy carries only in-frame clones and drops some. The table has fewer than 600,000 clones, around 76% seen once; the top ten hold around 12%. The germline CDR1 and CDR2 sequences are MDHEN and SYDVKM. V shed 5 bases, J shed 8 bases, and the junction held 1 base outside the gene matches. This CDR3 has 11 residues. V is TRBV28 and J is TRBJ1-1, with 8 bases fitting TRBD1. The TCR sequence derives from a woman in her thirties or forties in good health. Some clones in this sample may be carry-over from other donors' samples. Sequencing used PBMCs. The CDR3 spells CASSGDREAFF. CDR3 DNA: TGTGCCAGCAGTGGGGACAGGGAAGCTTTCTTT.